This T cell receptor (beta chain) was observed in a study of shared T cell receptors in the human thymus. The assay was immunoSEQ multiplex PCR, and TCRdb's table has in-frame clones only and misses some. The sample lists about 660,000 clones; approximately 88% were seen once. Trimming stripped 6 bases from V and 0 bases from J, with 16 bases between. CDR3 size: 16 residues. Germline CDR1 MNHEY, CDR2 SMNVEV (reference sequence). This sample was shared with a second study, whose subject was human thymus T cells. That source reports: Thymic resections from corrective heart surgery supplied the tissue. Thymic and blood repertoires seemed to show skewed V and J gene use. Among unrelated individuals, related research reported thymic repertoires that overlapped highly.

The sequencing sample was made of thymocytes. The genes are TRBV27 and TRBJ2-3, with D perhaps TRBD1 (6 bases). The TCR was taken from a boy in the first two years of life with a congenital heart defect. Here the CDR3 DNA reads TGTGCCAGCAGCGACCGGACAGTCGCTAGCACAGATACGCAGTATTTT. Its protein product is CASSDRTVASTDTQYF.